Listed below are T cell receptor beta chains from one sample, sequenced in a study of spatial heterogeneity in lung cancer. TCRdb re-called the 5' RACE reads with MiXCR, one entry per CDR3 protein. Among 20,000 to 30,000 distinct CDR3 sequences listed, 4.7% were seen once. Sequencing was performed on PBMCs, taken at surgery. The receptors derive from a male donor with early-stage non-small cell lung cancer. Each CDR3 is given without its conserved first and last residue. A D gene is named only where the DNA matches it firmly.

j_call d_call v_call cdr3_aa
TRBJ2-3 NA TRBV5-1 ASRADPSSADTQY
TRBJ1-6 TRBD1 TRBV30 AWSGIGTGGSPLH
TRBJ2-1 TRBD2 TRBV2 ASRPIRTSGASSYNEQF
TRBJ1-1 NA TRBV6-1 ASSEAWRNTEAF
TRBJ2-7 TRBD2 TRBV14 ASSQETSGRNEQY
TRBJ2-7 TRBD1 TRBV19 ASSDRDRDYEQY
TRBJ2-3 TRBD2 TRBV20-1 SARDVRTSGVSTDTQY
TRBJ2-3 NA TRBV5-5 ASSLRAGRPDTQY
TRBJ1-1 TRBD1 TRBV18 ASSLGQGRTEAF
TRBJ1-1 NA TRBV2 ASGRMNTEAF
TRBJ2-1 TRBD2 TRBV28 ASSPGGSREGTEQF
TRBJ1-2 NA TRBV9 ASSVGIDSNYGYT
TRBJ2-1 NA TRBV29-1 SVVGRGDNEQF
TRBJ2-2 TRBD1 TRBV7-2 ASRAGGWGTGELF
TRBJ2-1 NA TRBV27 ASSPTIPSGPNEQF
TRBJ1-1 NA TRBV7-2 ASSLDLTEAF
TRBJ1-5 NA TRBV27 ASSLSAVGNQPQH
TRBJ2-5 NA TRBV7-2 ASSLLVEETQY
TRBJ1-5 TRBD1 TRBV2 ASKGQVNQPQH
TRBJ2-7 NA TRBV7-9 ASSSERQGGEQY
TRBJ2-7 TRBD2 TRBV3-1 ASSPGISGRPYEQY
TRBJ1-2 NA TRBV4-3 ASSQVRDTYGYT
TRBJ1-5 TRBD1 TRBV6-2/TRBV6-3 ATGDRVVQPQH
TRBJ2-1 TRBD2 TRBV7-9 ASSLASGGDNEQF
TRBJ2-1 TRBD1 TRBV20-1 SARMGQVPFEQF
TRBJ2-1 TRBD2 TRBV6-1 ASLGTSAALYNEQF
TRBJ2-3 TRBD1 TRBV19 ASSRRDRPTDTQY
TRBJ2-5 NA TRBV9 ASGGDRLGETQY
TRBJ2-2 NA TRBV24-1 ATRERTTGELF
TRBJ2-3 TRBD1 TRBV28 ASWTGSTDTQY
TRBJ2-5 NA TRBV5-6 ASSLAQGETQY
TRBJ1-4 NA TRBV7-9 ASSLVEKLF
TRBJ2-7 NA TRBV28 ASSSQFRVTYEQY
TRBJ2-1 TRBD2 TRBV3-1 ASSHGLAGAASEQF
TRBJ1-1 NA TRBV28 ASSYAYEAF
TRBJ2-5 NA TRBV20-1 SAGYRQQIQETQY
TRBJ2-7 NA TRBV7-2 ASSLVIQFGGPSYEQY
TRBJ2-1 TRBD2 TRBV28 ASSLYRRTSGRPHEQF
TRBJ2-2 TRBD1 TRBV5-4 ASSPTGDTGELF
TRBJ2-3 NA TRBV6-6 ASRQPTGTRGPDTQY
TRBJ2-7 NA TRBV18 ASSPRQTYGEQY
TRBJ2-3 NA TRBV28 ASSFIIPPPRTDTQY
TRBJ2-2 NA TRBV7-9 ASSQPSTGELF
TRBJ2-1 NA TRBV6-5 ASSYGSTGRNEQF
TRBJ2-1 NA TRBV12-3/TRBV12-4 ASNPGGSYNEQF
TRBJ1-1 NA TRBV11-1 ASSLPTGSHTEAF
TRBJ1-2 NA TRBV19 ARGEGNYGYT
TRBJ2-3 TRBD2 TRBV12-3/TRBV12-4 ASSSNPGTSGAGTDTQY
TRBJ2-7 TRBD2 TRBV10-3 AISDFTSGSTYEQY
TRBJ2-1 NA TRBV19 ASSIAGVSYNEQF
TRBJ1-1 TRBD1 TRBV6-5 ATQRELRGQEAF
TRBJ2-2 TRBD2 TRBV4-2 ASSPRLAGDTGELF